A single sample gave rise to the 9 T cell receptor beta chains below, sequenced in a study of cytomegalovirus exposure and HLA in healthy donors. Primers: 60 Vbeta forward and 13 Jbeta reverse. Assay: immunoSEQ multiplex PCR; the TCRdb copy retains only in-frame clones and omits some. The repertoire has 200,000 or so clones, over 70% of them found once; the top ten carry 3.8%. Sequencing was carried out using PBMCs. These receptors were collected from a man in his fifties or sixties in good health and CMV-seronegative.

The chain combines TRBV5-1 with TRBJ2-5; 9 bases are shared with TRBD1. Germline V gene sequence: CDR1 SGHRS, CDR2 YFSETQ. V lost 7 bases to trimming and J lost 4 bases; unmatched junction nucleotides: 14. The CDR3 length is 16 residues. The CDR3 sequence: CASGSSGTGRLETQYF. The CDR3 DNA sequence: TGCGCCAGCGGATCCTCCGGGACAGGGCGGCTAGAGACCCAGTACTTC.

The CDR3 region has the DNA TGCAGCGTCGGCCCAGGGGGAACTAATGAAAAACTGTTTTTT. It yields the protein CSVGPGGTNEKLFF. This sequence joins TRBV29-1 and TRBJ1-4; 7 bases line up with TRBD1. CDR1 and CDR2 (germline): SQVTM, ANQGSEA. The CDR3 sequence is 14 residues long. Trimming took 6 bases from V and 1 from J; bases not matched to a gene: 5.

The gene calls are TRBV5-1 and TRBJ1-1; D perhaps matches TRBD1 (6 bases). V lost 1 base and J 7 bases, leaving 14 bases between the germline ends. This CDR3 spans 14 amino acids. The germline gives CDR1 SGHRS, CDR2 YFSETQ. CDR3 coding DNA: TGCGCCAGCAGCTTGAGGAGAGGGGGGGATGAAGCTTTCTTT. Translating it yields CASSLRRGGDEAFF.

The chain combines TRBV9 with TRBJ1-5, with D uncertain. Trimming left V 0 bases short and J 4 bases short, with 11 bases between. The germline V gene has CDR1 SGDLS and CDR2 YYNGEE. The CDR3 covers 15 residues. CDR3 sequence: CASSVGVDTNQPQHF. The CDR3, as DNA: TGTGCCAGCAGCGTAGGAGTAGACACTAATCAGCCCCAGCATTTT.

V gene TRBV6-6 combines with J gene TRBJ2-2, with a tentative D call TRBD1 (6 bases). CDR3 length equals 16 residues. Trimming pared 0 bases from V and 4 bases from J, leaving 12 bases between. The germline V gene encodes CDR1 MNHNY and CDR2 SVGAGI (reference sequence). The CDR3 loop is CASSYSGTLGTGELFF. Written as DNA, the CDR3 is TGTGCCAGCAGTTACTCCGGGACACTGGGCACCGGGGAGCTGTTTTTT.

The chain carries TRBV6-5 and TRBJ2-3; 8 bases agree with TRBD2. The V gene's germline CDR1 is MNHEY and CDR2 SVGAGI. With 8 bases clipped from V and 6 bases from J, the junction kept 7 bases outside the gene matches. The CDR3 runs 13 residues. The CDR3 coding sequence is TGTGCCAGCTCCCGGGGGGGCAGCGATACGCAGTATTTT. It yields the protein CASSRGGSDTQYF.

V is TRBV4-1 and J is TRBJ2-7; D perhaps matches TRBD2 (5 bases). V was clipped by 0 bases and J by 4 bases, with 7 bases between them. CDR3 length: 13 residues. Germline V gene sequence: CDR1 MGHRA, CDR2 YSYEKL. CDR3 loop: CASSQDGRYEQYF. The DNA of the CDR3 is TGCGCCAGCAGCCAAGATGGGAGATACGAGCAGTACTTC.

CDR3: CASSLRVHTGGAVGGYTF. CDR3 nucleotide sequence: TGTGCCAGCAGCCTAAGGGTTCACACAGGGGGCGCCGTGGGCGGCTACACCTTC. The chain carries TRBV7-2 and TRBJ1-2; 9 bases map to TRBD1. The ends lost 5 bases at V and 8 bases at J; junction bases unmatched: 21. The CDR3 runs 18 residues. CDR1 and CDR2 from the germline V gene are SGHTA and FQGNSA. Drawing the rest from reference TRBV7-2 and TRBJ1-2, the complete variable domain is GAGVSQSPSNKVTEKGKDVELRCDPISGHTALYWYRQSLGQGLEFLIYFQGNSAPDKSGLPSDRFSAERTGGSVSTLTIQRTQQEDSAVYLCASSLRVHTGGAVGGYTFGSGTRLTVV.

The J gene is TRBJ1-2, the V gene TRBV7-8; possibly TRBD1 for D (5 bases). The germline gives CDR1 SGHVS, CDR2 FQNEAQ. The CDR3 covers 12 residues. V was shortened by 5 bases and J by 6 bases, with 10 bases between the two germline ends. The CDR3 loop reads CASSGRVHGYTF. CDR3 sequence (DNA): TGTGCCAGCAGCGGCAGGGTTCATGGCTACACCTTC.